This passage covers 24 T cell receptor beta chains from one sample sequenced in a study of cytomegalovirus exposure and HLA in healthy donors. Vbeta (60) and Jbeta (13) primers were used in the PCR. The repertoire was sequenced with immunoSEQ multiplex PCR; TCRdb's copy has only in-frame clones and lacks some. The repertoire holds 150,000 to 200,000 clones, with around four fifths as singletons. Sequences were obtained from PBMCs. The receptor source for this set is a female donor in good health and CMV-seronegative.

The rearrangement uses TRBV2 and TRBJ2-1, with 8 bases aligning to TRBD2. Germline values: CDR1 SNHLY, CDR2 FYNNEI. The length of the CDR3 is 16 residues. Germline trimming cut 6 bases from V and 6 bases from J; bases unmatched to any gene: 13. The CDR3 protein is CASRFVLAAETNEQFF. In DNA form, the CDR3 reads TGTGCCAGCAGGTTCGTACTAGCGGCAGAGACCAATGAGCAGTTCTTC.

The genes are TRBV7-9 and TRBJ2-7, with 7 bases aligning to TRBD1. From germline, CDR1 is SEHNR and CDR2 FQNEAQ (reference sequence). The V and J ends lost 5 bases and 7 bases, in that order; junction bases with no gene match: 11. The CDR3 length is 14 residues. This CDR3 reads CASSVNRGVSEQYF. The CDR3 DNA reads TGTGCCAGCAGCGTTAACAGGGGAGTGAGTGAGCAGTACTTC.

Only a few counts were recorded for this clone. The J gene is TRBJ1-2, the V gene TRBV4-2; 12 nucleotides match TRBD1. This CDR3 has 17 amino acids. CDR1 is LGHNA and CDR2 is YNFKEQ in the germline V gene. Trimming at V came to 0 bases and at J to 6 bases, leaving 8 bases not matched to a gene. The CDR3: CASSQDGTGGKRDGYTF. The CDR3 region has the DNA TGTGCCAGCAGCCAAGATGGGACAGGGGGCAAGAGGGATGGCTACACCTTC.

CDR3 protein: CASSFAGTYGYTF. CDR3 DNA: TGTGCCAGCAGCTTTGCAGGAACGTATGGCTACACCTTC. The chain is built from TRBV7-2 and TRBJ1-2; D unclear. CDR3 length: 13 amino acids. V lost 3 bases, J lost 5 bases, and 10 bases lay in between. The germline CDR1 and CDR2 sequences are SGHTA and FQGNSA.

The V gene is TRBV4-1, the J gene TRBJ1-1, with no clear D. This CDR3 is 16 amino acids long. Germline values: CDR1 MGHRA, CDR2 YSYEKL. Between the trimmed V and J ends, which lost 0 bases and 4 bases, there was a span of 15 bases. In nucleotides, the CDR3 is TGCGCCAGCAGCCAAGATTGGGGTCGGGGAAGCACTGAAGCTTTCTTT. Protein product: CASSQDWGRGSTEAFF.

DNA of the CDR3: TGTGCCAGCAGCTTAGGGACAGGGGATGGCTACACCTTC. It codes for CASSLGTGDGYTF. V usage is TRBV13 and J usage is TRBJ1-2; 8 positions agree with TRBD1. The J segment lost 6 bases and the V segment lost 0 bases, leaving 0 bases of the junction unmatched. This CDR3 is built from 13 residues. Per the germline V gene, CDR1 is PRHDT and CDR2 is FYEKMQ (reference sequence). Filled out from reference TRBV13 and TRBJ1-2, the complete variable domain reads AAGVIQSPRHLIKEKRETATLKCYPIPRHDTVYWYQQGPGQDPQFLISFYEKMQSDKGSIPDRFSAQQFSDYHSELNMSSLELGDSALYFCASSLGTGDGYTFGSGTRLTVV.

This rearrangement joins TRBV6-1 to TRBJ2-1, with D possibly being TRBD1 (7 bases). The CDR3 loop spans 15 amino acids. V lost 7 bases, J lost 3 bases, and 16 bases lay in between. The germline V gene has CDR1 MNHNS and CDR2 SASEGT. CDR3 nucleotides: TGTGCCAGCATGCGCTCAGGGGGAGGCTACAATGAGCAGTTCTTC. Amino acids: CASMRSGGGYNEQFF.

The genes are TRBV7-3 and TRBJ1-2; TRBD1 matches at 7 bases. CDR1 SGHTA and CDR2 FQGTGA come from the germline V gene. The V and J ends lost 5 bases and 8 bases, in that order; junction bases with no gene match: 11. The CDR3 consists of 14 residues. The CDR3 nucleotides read TGTGCCAGCAGCACCGAAACAGGGGTCCACGGCTACACCTTC. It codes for CASSTETGVHGYTF.

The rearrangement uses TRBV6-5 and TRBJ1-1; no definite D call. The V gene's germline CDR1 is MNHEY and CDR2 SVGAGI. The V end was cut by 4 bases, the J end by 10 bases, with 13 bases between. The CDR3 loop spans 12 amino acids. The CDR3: CASSSPPGGAFF. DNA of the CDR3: TGTGCCAGCAGTTCCCCTCCCGGTGGAGCTTTCTTT.

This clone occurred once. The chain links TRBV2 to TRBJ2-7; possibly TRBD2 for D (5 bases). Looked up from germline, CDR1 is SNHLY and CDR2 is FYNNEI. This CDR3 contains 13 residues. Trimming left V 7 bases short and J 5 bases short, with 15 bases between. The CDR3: CASNPGIGDEQYF. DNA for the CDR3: TGTGCCAGCAACCCGGGGATCGGCGACGAGCAGTACTTC.

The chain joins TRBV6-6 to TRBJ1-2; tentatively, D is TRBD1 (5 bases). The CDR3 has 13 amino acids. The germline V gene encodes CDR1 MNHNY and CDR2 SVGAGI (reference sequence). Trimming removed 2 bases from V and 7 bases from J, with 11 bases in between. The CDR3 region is CASSYGAVSGYTF. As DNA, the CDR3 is TGTGCCAGCAGTTACGGGGCAGTAAGTGGCTACACCTTC.

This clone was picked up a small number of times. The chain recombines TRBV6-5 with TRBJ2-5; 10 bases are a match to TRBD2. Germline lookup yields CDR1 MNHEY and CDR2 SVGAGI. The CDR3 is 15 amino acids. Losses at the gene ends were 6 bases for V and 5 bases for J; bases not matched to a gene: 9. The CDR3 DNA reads TGTGCCAGCAGCCTAGCGGGGGCCAGGTCGGAGACCCAGTACTTC. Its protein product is CASSLAGARSETQYF.

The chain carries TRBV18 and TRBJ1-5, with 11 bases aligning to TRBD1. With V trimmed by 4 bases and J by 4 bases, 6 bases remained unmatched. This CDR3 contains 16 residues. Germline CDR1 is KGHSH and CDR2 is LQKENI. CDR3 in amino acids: CASSLSGQGANQPQHF. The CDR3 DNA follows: TGTGCCAGCTCACTGTCAGGACAGGGGGCGAATCAGCCCCAGCATTTT.

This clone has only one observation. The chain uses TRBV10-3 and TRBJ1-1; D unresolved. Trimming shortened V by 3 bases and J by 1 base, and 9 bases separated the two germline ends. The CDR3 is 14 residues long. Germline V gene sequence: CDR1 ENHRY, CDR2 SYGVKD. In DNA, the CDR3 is TGTGCCATCAGTGACCCTCGGGGGAACACTGAAGCTTTCTTT. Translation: CAISDPRGNTEAFF.

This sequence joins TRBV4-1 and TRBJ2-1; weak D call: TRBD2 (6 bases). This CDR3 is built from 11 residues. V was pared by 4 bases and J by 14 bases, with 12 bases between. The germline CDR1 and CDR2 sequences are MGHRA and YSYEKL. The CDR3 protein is CASSRAEGEFF. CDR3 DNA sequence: TGCGCCAGCAGCCGGGCGGAGGGAGAGTTCTTC.

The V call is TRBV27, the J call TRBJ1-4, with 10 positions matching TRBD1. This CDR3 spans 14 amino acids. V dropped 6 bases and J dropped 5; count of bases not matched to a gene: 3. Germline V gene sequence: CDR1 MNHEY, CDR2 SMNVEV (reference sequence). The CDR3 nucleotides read TGTGCCAGCAGCCGGGACAGGGGCAATGAAAAACTGTTTTTT. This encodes CASSRDRGNEKLFF.

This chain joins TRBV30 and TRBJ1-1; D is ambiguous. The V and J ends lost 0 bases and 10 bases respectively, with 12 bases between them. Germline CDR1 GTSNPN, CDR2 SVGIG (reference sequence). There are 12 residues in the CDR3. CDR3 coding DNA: TGTGCCTGGAGTGTACGAGAGGTCACAGCTTTCTTT. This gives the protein CAWSVREVTAFF. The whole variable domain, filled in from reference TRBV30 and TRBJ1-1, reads SQTIHQWPATLVQPVGSPLSLECTVEGTSNPNLYWYRQAAGRGLQLLFYSVGIGQISSEVPQNLSASRPQDRQFILSSKKLLLSDSGFYLCAWSVREVTAFFGQGTRLTVV.

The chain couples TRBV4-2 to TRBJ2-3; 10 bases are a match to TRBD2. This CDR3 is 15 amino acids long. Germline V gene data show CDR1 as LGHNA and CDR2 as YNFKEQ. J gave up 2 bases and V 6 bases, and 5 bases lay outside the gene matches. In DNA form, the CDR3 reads TGTGCCAGCAGGGCAAGCGGGGGGGACACAGATACGCAGTATTTT. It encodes CASRASGGDTDTQYF.

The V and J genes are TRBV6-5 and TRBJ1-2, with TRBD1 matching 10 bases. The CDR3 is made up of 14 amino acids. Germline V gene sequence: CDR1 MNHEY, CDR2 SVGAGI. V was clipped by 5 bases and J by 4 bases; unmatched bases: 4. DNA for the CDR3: TGTGCCAGCAGTCGGGACAGGGGAAGCTATGGCTACACCTTC. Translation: CASSRDRGSYGYTF.

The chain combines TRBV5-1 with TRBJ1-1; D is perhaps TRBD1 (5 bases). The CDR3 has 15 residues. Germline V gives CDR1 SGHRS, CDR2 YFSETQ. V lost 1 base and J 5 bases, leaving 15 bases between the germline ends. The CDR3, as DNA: TGCGCCAGCAGCTTGACCGGGACTACGACGACTGAAGCTTTCTTT. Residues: CASSLTGTTTTEAFF. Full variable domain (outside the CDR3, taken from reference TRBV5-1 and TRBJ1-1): KAGVTQTPRYLIKTRGQQVTLSCSPISGHRSVSWYQQTPGQGLQFLFEYFSETQRNKGNFPGRFSGRQFSNSRSEMNVSTLELGDSALYLCASSLTGTTTTEAFFGQGTRLTVV.

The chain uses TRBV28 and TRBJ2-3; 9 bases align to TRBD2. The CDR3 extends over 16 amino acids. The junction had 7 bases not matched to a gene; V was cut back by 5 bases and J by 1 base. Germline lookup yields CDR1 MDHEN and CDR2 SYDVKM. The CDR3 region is CASSQIAGEGTDTQYF. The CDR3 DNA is TGTGCCAGCAGTCAAATAGCGGGAGAGGGCACAGATACGCAGTATTTT.

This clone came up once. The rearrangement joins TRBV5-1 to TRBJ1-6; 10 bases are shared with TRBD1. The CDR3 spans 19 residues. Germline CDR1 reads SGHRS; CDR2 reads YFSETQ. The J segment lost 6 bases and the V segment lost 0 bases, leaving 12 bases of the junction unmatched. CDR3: CASSLGATGGRSGNSPLHF. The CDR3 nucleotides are TGCGCCAGCAGCTTGGGAGCGACAGGGGGCCGTAGTGGTAATTCACCCCTCCACTTT.

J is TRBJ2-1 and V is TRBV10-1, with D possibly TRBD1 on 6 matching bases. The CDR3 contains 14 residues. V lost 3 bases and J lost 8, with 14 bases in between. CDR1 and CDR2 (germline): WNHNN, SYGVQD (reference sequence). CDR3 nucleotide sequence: TGCGCCAGCAGTGAATCGCCAGGGGACCATGAGCAGTTCTTC. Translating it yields CASSESPGDHEQFF.

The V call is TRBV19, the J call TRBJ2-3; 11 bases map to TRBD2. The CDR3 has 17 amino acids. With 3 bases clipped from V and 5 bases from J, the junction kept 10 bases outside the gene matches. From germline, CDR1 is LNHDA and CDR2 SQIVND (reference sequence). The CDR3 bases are TGTGCCAGTAGTATGATCCCCACTAGCGGGGGTAGAGATACGCAGTATTTT. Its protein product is CASSMIPTSGGRDTQYF. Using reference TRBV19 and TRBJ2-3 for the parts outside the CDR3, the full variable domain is DGGITQSPKYLFRKEGQNVTLSCEQNLNHDAMYWYRQDPGQGLRLIYYSQIVNDFQKGDIAEGYSVSREKKESFPLTVTSAQKNPTAFYLCASSMIPTSGGRDTQYFGPGTRLTVL.